Each of the 24 T cell receptor beta chains below was sequenced from the same sample in a study of human T cells and chemical hapten exposure. Time point given: patch test 1, 2 weeks after DPC sensitization. Indicated treatment: therapeutic diphenylcyclopropenone sensitization with weekly scalp DPC. From the RACE reads, TCRdb called clonotypes with MiXCR, one entry per CDR3 protein. Among roughly 45,000 distinct CDR3 sequences, 9.3% were seen once, and the ten largest hold around 4.5%. The source material was whole blood, sampled in connection with sensitization to the hapten diphenylcyclopropenone (DPC). These receptors all come from a woman between 45 and 60 years old with alopecia areata. Some clones in this sample may be carry-over from other donors' samples.

This clonotype was seen many times. The genes are TRBV29-1 and TRBJ1-1, with D perhaps TRBD1 (5 bases). CDR1 is SQVTM and CDR2 is ANQGSEA in the germline V gene. The CDR3 is 13 residues long. V shed 4 bases and J shed 1 base, with 10 bases lying between them. CDR3 loop: CSVGGFGNTEAFF. The DNA of the CDR3 is TGCAGCGTTGGGGGCTTTGGGAACACTGAAGCTTTCTTT.

This rearrangement joins TRBV5-1 to TRBJ2-5, with D possibly being TRBD1 or TRBD2 (5 bases each). There are 16 residues in the CDR3. V lost 0 bases and J lost 5, with 17 bases in between. Germline V lookup: CDR1 SGHRS, CDR2 YFSETQ. This CDR3 reads CASSLAEGRGIETQYF. The CDR3 DNA is TGCGCCAGCAGCTTGGCTGAGGGAAGGGGAATTGAGACCCAGTACTTC.

This clonotype was counted ten times or more. This chain uses TRBV7-8 with TRBJ2-1, with 14 bases identical to TRBD2. Unmatched junction bases numbered 1, after V lost 3 bases and J lost 6 bases. Germline V CDR1 and CDR2: SGHVS, FQNEAQ. The CDR3 covers 15 residues. CDR3 region: CASSLGTSGGNEQFF. CDR3 in DNA: TGTGCCAGCAGCTTGGGGACTAGCGGGGGCAATGAGCAGTTCTTC.

This clonotype was picked up a small number of times. This chain links TRBV20-1 with TRBJ2-1; 7 nucleotides align to TRBD2. Per the germline V gene, CDR1 is DFQATT and CDR2 is SNEGSKA (reference sequence). The CDR3 totals 13 residues. V was clipped by 2 bases and J by 10 bases; unmatched bases: 8. The CDR3 sequence: CSARWEGRGEQFF. The CDR3 bases are TGCAGTGCTAGATGGGAGGGCCGGGGCGAGCAGTTCTTC.

Many counts were recorded for this clonotype. This chain uses TRBV29-1 with TRBJ2-7, with D perhaps TRBD1 (5 bases). The germline gives CDR1 SQVTM, CDR2 ANQGSEA. V was pared by 4 bases and J by 6 bases, with 10 bases between. This CDR3 has 11 amino acids. Here the CDR3 reads CSVAQGVEQYF. The CDR3 DNA reads as TGCAGCGTTGCCCAAGGGGTCGAGCAGTACTTC.

This clonotype was counted many times. CDR3 nucleotide sequence: TGCAGTGCTCTCAAGTGGGGGCAGGGGAAGACTGAAGCTTTCTTT. Protein: CSALKWGQGKTEAFF. The rearrangement uses TRBV20-1 and TRBJ1-1, with a tentative D call TRBD1 (6 bases). Between the trimmed V and J ends, which lost 5 bases and 5 bases, there was a span of 21 bases. Germline V CDR1 and CDR2: DFQATT, SNEGSKA (reference sequence). The CDR3 length is 15 residues.

In this sample, this clonotype turned up a few times. The V call is TRBV7-2, the J call TRBJ1-2, with TRBD1 matching 8 bases. The length of the CDR3 is 17 residues. Trimming took 1 base from V and 4 from J; bases not matched to a gene: 11. The V gene's germline CDR1 is SGHTA and CDR2 FQGNSA. The CDR3 here is CASSLVRRTGRGYGYTF. Here the CDR3 DNA reads TGTGCCAGCAGCTTAGTACGCCGGACAGGGAGGGGCTATGGCTACACCTTC.

Many counts were recorded for this clonotype. The gene calls are TRBV29-1 and TRBJ2-5; D might be TRBD1 (6 bases). CDR1 is SQVTM and CDR2 is ANQGSEA in the germline V gene. The CDR3 is 13 residues long. V shed 6 bases and J shed 5 bases, with 16 bases lying between them. The CDR3 loop reads CSVVDSLTETQYF. For the CDR3, the DNA is TGCAGCGTCGTGGACAGTTTGACGGAGACCCAGTACTTC.

This clonotype appeared a few times. This sequence joins TRBV4-2 and TRBJ2-1; D not resolved. The germline gives CDR1 LGHNA, CDR2 YNFKEQ. Between the trimmed V and J ends, which lost 5 bases and 3 bases, there was a span of 17 bases. CDR3 length: 16 amino acids. This CDR3 reads CASSLDPTAFYNEQFF. The CDR3 DNA is TGTGCCAGCAGCTTAGACCCTACGGCGTTCTACAATGAGCAGTTCTTC.

The CDR3 nucleotides are TGTGCCAGCAGCTCCAACAGGGCGGGTGGAAACACCATATATTTT. Translating it yields CASSSNRAGGNTIYF. The rearrangement links TRBV7-2 to TRBJ1-3, with a tentative D call TRBD1 (6 bases). The CDR3 loop spans 15 amino acids. The V gene's germline CDR1 is SGHTA and CDR2 FQGNSA. Trimming removed 4 bases from V and 3 bases from J, with 13 bases in between.

This clonotype was seen many times. The chain joins TRBV5-1 to TRBJ2-5, with 9 bases identical to TRBD2. The CDR3 totals 16 residues. Trimming removed 4 bases from V and 2 bases from J; junction bases left unmatched: 9. Germline CDR1 and CDR2: SGHRS and YFSETQ. The CDR3: CASSNSGRERQETQYF. Here the CDR3 DNA reads TGCGCCAGCAGCAATAGCGGGAGAGAAAGACAAGAGACCCAGTACTTC. Together with reference TRBV5-1 and TRBJ2-5, the CDR3 gives the full variable domain: KAGVTQTPRYLIKTRGQQVTLSCSPISGHRSVSWYQQTPGQGLQFLFEYFSETQRNKGNFPGRFSGRQFSNSRSEMNVSTLELGDSALYLCASSNSGRERQETQYFGPGTRLLVL.

This clonotype was found many times. The gene calls are TRBV6-2 or TRBV6-3 and TRBJ2-5; 8 bases map to TRBD2. V was pared by 10 bases and J by 5 bases, with 9 bases of the junction left unmatched. CDR1 is MNHEY, CDR2 SVGEGT, per germline. The CDR3 length is 13 residues. The CDR3 DNA is TGTGCCACGAGAGCGGGGGCCACGGAGACCCAGTACTTC. This sequence encodes CATRAGATETQYF.

This clonotype was recorded many times. The chain uses TRBV6-2 or TRBV6-3 and TRBJ2-1, with 8 bases lining up with TRBD2. V shed 6 bases and J 2 bases; nucleotides not matched to a gene: 6. Germline V gene lookup returns CDR1 MNHEY and CDR2 SVGEGT. The CDR3 covers 15 residues. The CDR3 here is CASSRPTSAYNEQFF. The CDR3 nucleotides read TGTGCCAGCAGCCGACCGACTAGCGCCTACAATGAGCAGTTCTTC.

This clonotype was seen many times. V gene TRBV7-9 combines with J gene TRBJ2-7, with a possible D match to TRBD1 (5 bases). CDR3 length: 15 residues. Germline CDR1 reads SEHNR; CDR2 reads FQNEAQ (reference sequence). Trimming took off 3 bases at V and 3 bases at J, with 15 bases between the two ends. This CDR3 is CASSFAVQGDYEQYF. The CDR3 coding sequence is TGTGCCAGCAGCTTCGCGGTCCAAGGGGACTACGAGCAGTACTTC.

The chain links TRBV20-1 to TRBJ1-1; D unclear. CDR3 length equals 15 residues. Trimming took 3 bases from V and 1 from J, leaving 15 bases between them. Germline CDR1 DFQATT, CDR2 SNEGSKA (reference sequence). The CDR3 loop is CSARTSDVPNTEAFF. CDR3 DNA: TGCAGTGCTAGGACTTCGGACGTCCCGAACACTGAAGCTTTCTTT.

This clonotype was detected ten times or more. J is TRBJ1-3 and V is TRBV20-1; D might be TRBD1 (6 bases). Germline loops: CDR1 DFQATT, CDR2 SNEGSKA (reference sequence). The CDR3 has 16 residues. The V end was cut by 1 base, the J end by 2 bases, with 15 bases between. CDR3 sequence (DNA): TGCAGTGCTAGAGCTAGTGGGGGCCCTCCTGGAAACACCATATATTTT. Protein product: CSARASGGPPGNTIYF.

There are many counts of this clonotype. The chain carries TRBV19 and TRBJ1-5; 11 bases align to TRBD1. The germline CDR1 and CDR2 sequences are LNHDA and SQIVND (reference sequence). The CDR3 extends over 15 amino acids. The junction had 5 bases not matched to a gene; V was cut back by 4 bases and J by 6 bases. As DNA, the CDR3 is TGTGCCAGTAGTAAGGGACAGGGGGTCCGTCAGCCCCAGCATTTT. This gives the protein CASSKGQGVRQPQHF.

The V call is TRBV7-2, the J call TRBJ2-5, with D tentatively TRBD2 (5 bases). The V gene lost 3 bases and the J gene lost 2 bases, with 10 bases spanning the gap. Germline loops: CDR1 SGHTA, CDR2 FQGNSA. The CDR3 is made up of 14 amino acids. The CDR3 nucleotides read TGTGCCAGCAGCTTGGCAGCGGCGCAAGAGACCCAGTACTTC. Translated: CASSLAAAQETQYF.

This clonotype was counted ten times or more. V usage is TRBV29-1 and J usage is TRBJ2-3, with 12 bases lining up with TRBD2. V gave up 6 bases and J gave up 0 bases; unmatched junction bases: 13. The CDR3 extends over 18 amino acids. Germline assignment: CDR1 SQVTM and CDR2 ANQGSEA. The CDR3 is CSVGGLAGPGYSTDTQYF. CDR3 sequence (DNA): TGCAGCGTCGGTGGACTAGCGGGACCAGGGTATAGCACAGATACGCAGTATTTT.

This clonotype was picked up many times. The rearrangement links TRBV11-3 to TRBJ1-1; no reliable D call. Trimming cost V 7 bases and J 4 bases, with 16 bases left between them. Germline V gene sequence: CDR1 SGHNT, CDR2 YENEEA. CDR3 length: 14 amino acids. In DNA, the CDR3 is TGTGCCAGCACCCCAAAGACTGTGAGCACTGAAGCTTTCTTT. Protein product: CASTPKTVSTEAFF.

This clonotype was seen a few times. This chain uses TRBV5-4 with TRBJ2-5; D might be TRBD1 (8 bases). The CDR3 sequence is 15 residues long. The germline CDR1 and CDR2 sequences are SGHNT and YYREEE (reference sequence). V was shortened by 3 bases and J by 5 bases, with 17 bases between the two germline ends. The CDR3 DNA reads TGTGCCAGCAGCTCCCTCGACAGGGGAGGGGAGACCCAGTACTTC. This encodes CASSSLDRGGETQYF. Supplemented by reference TRBV5-4 and TRBJ2-5, the full variable domain reads ETGVTQSPTHLIKTRGQQVTLRCSSQSGHNTVSWYQQALGQGPQFIFQYYREEENGRGNFPPRFSGLQFPNYSSELNVNALELDDSALYLCASSSLDRGGETQYFGPGTRLLVL.

In this sample, this clonotype turned up many times. This rearrangement joins TRBV4-3 to TRBJ2-7, with a weak D call TRBD2 (6 bases). Germline lookup yields CDR1 LGHNA and CDR2 YSLEER. Trimming took off 6 bases at V and 5 bases at J, with 17 bases between the two ends. The CDR3 has 14 residues. The CDR3 coding sequence is TGCGCCAGCAGTACGAGCGGGCCCCGGGACGAGCAGTACTTC. This translates into CASSTSGPRDEQYF.

The chain employs TRBV12-3 or TRBV12-4 and TRBJ2-1; 11 nucleotides agree with TRBD1. This CDR3 has 15 amino acids. V lost 6 bases, J lost 3 bases, and 4 bases stayed unmatched. CDR3 protein: CASRRTGGIYNEQFF. DNA for the CDR3: TGTGCCAGCAGACGGACAGGGGGCATCTACAATGAGCAGTTCTTC.

This clonotype showed up many times. The rearrangement links TRBV6-5 to TRBJ2-5; the D gene is possibly TRBD1 (6 bases). The CDR3 spans 15 residues. The germline gives CDR1 MNHEY, CDR2 SVGAGI. The V gene lost 2 bases and the J gene lost 2 bases, with 12 bases spanning the gap. As DNA, the CDR3 is TGTGCCAGCAGTTACGTTAGGGGGATTCAAGAGACCCAGTACTTC. Its protein product is CASSYVRGIQETQYF.